The 26 T cell receptor beta chains below all came from one sample that was sequenced in a study of PD-1 blockade in classical Hodgkin lymphoma. The time point: cycle 4 day 1 (C4D1), after more than 5 weeks of nivolumab. No patient escaped relapse after autologous stem cell transplantation, and brentuximab vedotin exposure varied. By magnetic negative selection, CD8+ T cells were isolated from the thawed PBMCs. The repertoire was sequenced with immunoSEQ multiplex PCR; TCRdb's copy has only in-frame clones and lacks some. The sample has some 7,500 clones; 45% to 70% are singletons. The input for sequencing was CD8+ T cells from blood, taken before the fourth cycle of nivolumab. Source of these receptors: a human donor with classical Hodgkin lymphoma.

The gene calls are TRBV29-1 and TRBJ2-7; D possibly corresponds to TRBD2 (6 bases). The CDR3 runs 12 residues. Germline CDR1 and CDR2: SQVTM and ANQGSEA. Deletions cut 4 bases from V and 3 bases from J, with 10 bases between. The CDR3 DNA reads as TGCAGCGTTGTATCCGGGAGCTACGAGCAGTACTTC. This encodes CSVVSGSYEQYF.

This clone was seen only a few times. V gene TRBV7-9 combines with J gene TRBJ1-1; no reliable D call. The germline V and J ends were trimmed by 1 base and 1 base, with 4 bases remaining between them. CDR3 length: 13 residues. The germline V gene encodes CDR1 SEHNR and CDR2 FQNEAQ (reference sequence). CDR3 coding DNA: TGTGCCAGCAGCTTAGGGCAGAACACTGAAGCTTTCTTT. This encodes CASSLGQNTEAFF.

The chain is built from TRBV4-1 and TRBJ1-1; D unresolved. Trimming took 1 base from V and 0 from J, leaving 9 bases between them. The CDR3 covers 15 residues. Germline V CDR1 and CDR2: MGHRA, YSYEKL. Written as DNA, the CDR3 is TGCGCCAGCAGCCAAGGAGCGGCCATGAACACTGAAGCTTTCTTT. This gives the protein CASSQGAAMNTEAFF.

This chain connects TRBV6-1 to TRBJ1-5; 9 nucleotides line up with TRBD1. Trimming took 3 bases from V and 0 from J; bases not matched to a gene: 6. Germline CDR1 reads MNHNS; CDR2 reads SASEGT. This CDR3 is 17 amino acids long. The CDR3 sequence is CASSDGQGFYSNQPQHF. Here the CDR3 DNA reads TGTGCCAGCAGTGATGGACAGGGGTTTTATAGCAATCAGCCCCAGCATTTT.

This chain connects TRBV19 to TRBJ2-7, with 7 bases lining up with TRBD1. The CDR3 runs 13 residues. Germline lookup yields CDR1 LNHDA and CDR2 SQIVND (reference sequence). V dropped 4 bases and J dropped 1; count of bases not matched to a gene: 1. The CDR3 protein is CASSTGQSYEQYF. The CDR3, as DNA: TGTGCCAGTAGTACGGGACAGTCCTACGAGCAGTACTTC. Based on the CDR3 plus reference TRBV19 and TRBJ2-7, the full variable domain is DGGITQSPKYLFRKEGQNVTLSCEQNLNHDAMYWYRQDPGQGLRLIYYSQIVNDFQKGDIAEGYSVSREKKESFPLTVTSAQKNPTAFYLCASSTGQSYEQYFGPGTRLTVT.

The J gene is TRBJ2-7, the V gene TRBV19; D is perhaps TRBD1 or TRBD2 (5 bases each). Germline CDR1 reads LNHDA; CDR2 reads SQIVND (reference sequence). The CDR3 loop spans 13 amino acids. V dropped 6 bases and J dropped 1 base, with 10 bases sitting between them. CDR3 region: CASRGTDSYEQYF. The DNA of the CDR3 is TGTGCCAGTAGGGGGACCGATTCCTACGAGCAGTACTTC. Full variable domain (outside the CDR3, taken from reference TRBV19 and TRBJ2-7): DGGITQSPKYLFRKEGQNVTLSCEQNLNHDAMYWYRQDPGQGLRLIYYSQIVNDFQKGDIAEGYSVSREKKESFPLTVTSAQKNPTAFYLCASRGTDSYEQYFGPGTRLTVT.

The chain carries TRBV4-1 and TRBJ2-1; maybe TRBD2 (5 bases). Germline values: CDR1 MGHRA, CDR2 YSYEKL. Trimming left V 2 bases short and J 10 bases short, with 12 bases between. The CDR3 totals 13 residues. CDR3 region: CASSQQIREEQFF. The DNA of the CDR3 is TGCGCCAGCAGCCAACAGATACGGGAAGAGCAGTTCTTC.

The V gene is TRBV4-1, the J gene TRBJ1-1; the match to TRBD1 covers 7 bases. The germline V gene encodes CDR1 MGHRA and CDR2 YSYEKL. The CDR3 totals 15 residues. With 4 bases clipped from V and 1 base from J, the junction kept 6 bases outside the gene matches. The CDR3 spells CASSPTQGPNTEAFF. CDR3 DNA: TGCGCCAGCAGCCCAACACAGGGGCCGAACACTGAAGCTTTCTTT.

The gene calls are TRBV7-9 and TRBJ2-1; a possible D gene is TRBD2 (6 bases). The germline V gene has CDR1 SEHNR and CDR2 FQNEAQ (reference sequence). CDR3 length equals 15 residues. Trimming removed 2 bases from V and 5 bases from J, with 13 bases in between. The CDR3 sequence: CASSLWVGGHNEQFF. The CDR3 bases are TGTGCCAGCAGCTTATGGGTGGGAGGCCACAATGAGCAGTTCTTC.

The V gene is TRBV18, the J gene TRBJ2-3; unclear D gene. Trimming removed 2 bases from V and 4 bases from J, with 13 bases in between. From germline, CDR1 is KGHSH and CDR2 LQKENI. The CDR3 is made up of 15 amino acids. The CDR3: CASSPSPLSPDTQYF. The CDR3 coding sequence is TGTGCCAGCTCACCATCACCGCTCAGCCCAGATACGCAGTATTTT.

This clone counts as large. The chain links TRBV27 to TRBJ2-2; TRBD1 is a possible D gene (6 bases). CDR1 MNHEY and CDR2 SMNVEV come from the germline V gene (reference sequence). CDR3 length equals 15 residues. V was trimmed by 2 bases and J by 2 bases, leaving 9 bases between them. As DNA, the CDR3 is TGTGCCAGCAGTTTAGGGACATACAACACCGGGGAGCTGTTTTTT. Translating gives CASSLGTYNTGELFF.

The rearrangement links TRBV19 to TRBJ2-1; 11 bases map to TRBD2. Looked up from germline, CDR1 is LNHDA and CDR2 is SQIVND (reference sequence). The CDR3 is 19 amino acids. The ends lost 1 base at V and 5 bases at J; junction bases unmatched: 13. Written as DNA, the CDR3 is TGTGCCAGTAGTATAGTACAGCCCCTAGCGGGGGGCCTAAACAATGAGCAGTTCTTC. This sequence encodes CASSIVQPLAGGLNNEQFF.

The chain couples TRBV7-9 to TRBJ2-2, with D possibly being TRBD2 (5 bases). V lost 11 bases and J lost 5, with 24 bases in between. CDR3 length equals 16 residues. Germline V lookup: CDR1 SEHNR, CDR2 FQNEAQ (reference sequence). The chain's CDR3 is CAVQDSPPPGTGELFF. CDR3 bases: TGTGCCGTCCAGGACTCCCCCCCGCCAGGTACCGGGGAGCTGTTTTTT. Together with reference TRBV7-9 and TRBJ2-2, the CDR3 gives the full variable domain: DTGVSQNPRHKITKRGQNVTFRCDPISEHNRLYWYRQTLGQGPEFLTYFQNEAQLEKSRLLSDRFSAERPKGSFSTLEIQRTEQGDSAMYLCAVQDSPPPGTGELFFGEGSRLTVL.

The chain employs TRBV28 and TRBJ1-5; 7 bases map to TRBD1. This CDR3 spans 15 amino acids. Germline V gives CDR1 MDHEN, CDR2 SYDVKM. V shed 2 bases, J shed 5 bases, and the junction held 6 bases outside the gene matches. The CDR3 bases are TGTGCCAGCAGTTTAAACAGGGGAGGGGATCAGCCCCAGCATTTT. Protein product: CASSLNRGGDQPQHF.

The chain recombines TRBV7-9 with TRBJ1-4; D call uncertain. The CDR3 has 13 residues. The V gene's germline CDR1 is SEHNR and CDR2 FQNEAQ (reference sequence). The ends were cut back, 4 bases at V and 8 bases at J, with 11 bases in the middle. The CDR3, as DNA: TGTGCCAGCAGCTGGTCCCTGGACGAAAAACTGTTTTTT. Translated: CASSWSLDEKLFF.

The chain employs TRBV11-2 and TRBJ2-7, with D unresolved. Germline V lookup: CDR1 SGHAT, CDR2 FQNNGV. The V gene lost 0 bases and the J gene lost 3 bases, with 6 bases spanning the gap. There are 13 residues in the CDR3. For the CDR3, the DNA is TGTGCCAGCAGCTTAGAGATACTCTACGAGCAGTACTTC. Translated: CASSLEILYEQYF.

The J gene is TRBJ1-6, the V gene TRBV13; D not certain. Looked up from germline, CDR1 is PRHDT and CDR2 is FYEKMQ (reference sequence). The CDR3 is 15 amino acids. Trimming left V 0 bases short and J 8 bases short, with 11 bases between. The CDR3 DNA is TGTGCCAGCAGCTTAGGATTGGGGTTGGATTCACCCCTCCACTTT. As protein: CASSLGLGLDSPLHF.

The chain recombines TRBV7-2 with TRBJ1-2; 8 bases map to TRBD1. Germline lookup yields CDR1 SGHTA and CDR2 FQGNSA. V was clipped by 1 base and J by 2 bases; unmatched bases: 3. This CDR3 spans 15 amino acids. Here the CDR3 DNA reads TGTGCCAGCAGCTTAGGCCAGGGGGCGAACTATGGCTACACCTTC. Encoded protein: CASSLGQGANYGYTF.

The CDR3 spells CASSLQGDYGYTF. The CDR3, as DNA: TGTGCCAGTAGCTTACAGGGAGACTATGGCTACACCTTC. The chain joins TRBV19 to TRBJ1-2; TRBD1 is a possible D gene (6 bases). The CDR3 loop spans 13 amino acids. V was shortened by 6 bases and J by 3 bases, with 11 bases between the two germline ends. Germline V gives CDR1 LNHDA, CDR2 SQIVND (reference sequence).

There are a few counts of this clone. The rearrangement links TRBV19 to TRBJ2-7; D remains unclear. The length of the CDR3 is 14 residues. The V gene's germline CDR1 is LNHDA and CDR2 SQIVND (reference sequence). Trimming pared 2 bases from V and 3 bases from J, leaving 11 bases between. The CDR3 DNA reads as TGTGCCAGTAGTATAAGGCATAACAACTACGAGCAGTACTTC. It translates to CASSIRHNNYEQYF.

This clone was found a few times. The V and J genes are TRBV15 and TRBJ2-5; 7 bases align to TRBD1. Germline trimming cut 5 bases from V and 0 bases from J; bases unmatched to any gene: 15. CDR3 size: 18 residues. Germline CDR1 and CDR2: LNHNV and YYDKDF (reference sequence). The CDR3 loop is CATSGLSSRGHYQETQYF. CDR3 DNA sequence: TGTGCCACCAGCGGACTCTCCTCGAGGGGGCACTACCAAGAGACCCAGTACTTC.

The V gene is TRBV4-1, the J gene TRBJ2-7; D gene uncertain. Per germline, CDR1 MGHRA and CDR2 YSYEKL. Trimming removed 0 bases from V and 3 bases from J, with 12 bases in between. The CDR3 consists of 15 residues. This CDR3 is CASSQDLAPGYEQYF. The DNA for the CDR3 is TGCGCCAGCAGCCAAGATTTAGCCCCCGGCTACGAGCAGTACTTC.

V gene TRBV7-2 combines with J gene TRBJ2-7, with D perhaps given as TRBD1 or TRBD2 (5 bases each). The V and J ends lost 7 bases and 3 bases respectively, with 13 bases between them. Per germline, CDR1 SGHTA and CDR2 FQGNSA. The CDR3 totals 13 residues. The CDR3 nucleotides read TGTGCCAGCAACCCGGGACCGTTCTACGAGCAGTACTTC. It encodes CASNPGPFYEQYF.

This clone was found a few times. The chain recombines TRBV7-9 with TRBJ1-2; possibly TRBD1 for D (6 bases). This CDR3 has 14 residues. Germline V lookup: CDR1 SEHNR, CDR2 FQNEAQ (reference sequence). V shed 4 bases and J shed 6 bases, with 15 bases lying between them. CDR3 bases: TGTGCCAGCAGCTCTCTGGGGGCAGCTGATGGCTACACCTTC. Translated, it gives CASSSLGAADGYTF.

V usage is TRBV30 and J usage is TRBJ1-4; D unresolved. The CDR3 totals 14 residues. V lost 0 bases to trimming and J lost 0 bases, with 5 bases between them. Germline V gene sequence: CDR1 GTSNPN, CDR2 SVGIG (reference sequence). The DNA of the CDR3 is TGTGCCTGGAGTGTTGGTGCAACTAATGAAAAACTGTTTTTT. It yields the protein CAWSVGATNEKLFF.

The gene calls are TRBV7-2 and TRBJ2-7; possible D gene TRBD1, 6 bases. V dropped 5 bases and J dropped 4 bases, with 18 bases sitting between them. CDR1 SGHTA and CDR2 FQGNSA come from the germline V gene. The CDR3 has 15 amino acids. CDR3 residues: CASSKSGTHTYEQYF. The CDR3 DNA follows: TGTGCCAGCAGCAAATCCGGGACACACACATACGAGCAGTACTTC.